These T cell receptor beta chains were read from a single sample in a study of T cell responses to AZD1222 COVID-19 vaccine. Measured with immunoSEQ multiplex PCR; TCRdb has only the in-frame clones, and not every one. The data contain some 140,000 clones, roughly nine tenths of them seen just once; the ten biggest clones take up around 2.9%. The sequencing used peripheral blood, collected on day 0 of AZD1222 vaccination. These receptors were obtained from an adult in good health. CDR3s leave out the opening cysteine and the closing phenylalanine or tryptophan. D genes are given only for firm matches.

v_gene	d_gene	j_gene	len	CDR3aa
TRBV10-3	TRBD1	TRBJ2-7	12	AINPTGSTYEQY
TRBV10-3	.	TRBJ2-1	11	AISDQLHNEQF
TRBV6-1	.	TRBJ1-6	12	ASSESLRGSPLH
TRBV19	TRBD1	TRBJ2-3	12	ASIDRGRGDTQY
TRBV3-1/TRBV3-2	.	TRBJ2-7	10	ASSDQDYEQY
TRBV4-3	TRBD2	TRBJ2-3	14	ASSQGGTSGTDTQY
TRBV6-2/TRBV6-3	TRBD1	TRBJ1-1	11	ASSRDRGNEAF
TRBV4-3	.	TRBJ2-1	14	ASSQDPGGSYNEQF
TRBV3-1/TRBV3-2	.	TRBJ2-7	13	ASSPVLGGGYEQY
TRBV6-6	.	TRBJ2-1	12	ASTNLGPYNEQF
TRBV11-2	TRBD1	TRBJ1-5	16	ASSFFRDRPNSNQPQH
TRBV6-6	TRBD1	TRBJ2-7	12	ASSYDDRAYEQY
TRBV3-1/TRBV3-2	.	TRBJ1-6	13	ASSAEGNYNSPLH
TRBV18	.	TRBJ1-2	11	ASSPRQRDGYT
TRBV11-2	.	TRBJ1-6	10	ASSLNAPALH
TRBV6-5	.	TRBJ1-5	11	ASNGGNRQPQH
TRBV9	.	TRBJ2-3	12	ASSVATNTDTQY
TRBV5-4	TRBD2	TRBJ2-5	15	ASSLGRLAGVQETQY
TRBV10-3	.	TRBJ1-5	13	AIATGSGVNQPQH
TRBV11-2	.	TRBJ1-2	11	ASSLGQIGGYT
TRBV6-5	TRBD1	TRBJ2-3	13	ASSRTGTVTDTQY
TRBV18	.	TRBJ1-1	16	ASSPAQGRLRENTEAF
TRBV3-1/TRBV3-2	TRBD1	TRBJ2-2	12	ASSEQGMAGELF
TRBV19	.	TRBJ2-2	12	ASSRDGNTGELF
TRBV2	.	TRBJ2-5	14	ASSERRGLRGETQY
TRBV2	.	TRBJ2-3	11	ASSKRQPDTQY